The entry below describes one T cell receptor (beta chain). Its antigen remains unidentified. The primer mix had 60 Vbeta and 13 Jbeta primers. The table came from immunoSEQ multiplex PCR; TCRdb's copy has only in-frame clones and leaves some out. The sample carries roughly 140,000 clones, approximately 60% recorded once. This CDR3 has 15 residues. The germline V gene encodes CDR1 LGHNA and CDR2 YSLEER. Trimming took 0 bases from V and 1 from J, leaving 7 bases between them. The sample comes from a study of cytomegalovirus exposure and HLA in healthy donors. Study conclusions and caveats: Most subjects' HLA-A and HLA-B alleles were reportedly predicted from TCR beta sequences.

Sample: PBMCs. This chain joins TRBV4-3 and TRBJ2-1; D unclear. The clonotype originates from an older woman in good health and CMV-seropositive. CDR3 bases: TGCGCCAGCAGCCAAGAAGAGCGTTCCTACAATGAGCAGTTCTTC. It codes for CASSQEERSYNEQFF.